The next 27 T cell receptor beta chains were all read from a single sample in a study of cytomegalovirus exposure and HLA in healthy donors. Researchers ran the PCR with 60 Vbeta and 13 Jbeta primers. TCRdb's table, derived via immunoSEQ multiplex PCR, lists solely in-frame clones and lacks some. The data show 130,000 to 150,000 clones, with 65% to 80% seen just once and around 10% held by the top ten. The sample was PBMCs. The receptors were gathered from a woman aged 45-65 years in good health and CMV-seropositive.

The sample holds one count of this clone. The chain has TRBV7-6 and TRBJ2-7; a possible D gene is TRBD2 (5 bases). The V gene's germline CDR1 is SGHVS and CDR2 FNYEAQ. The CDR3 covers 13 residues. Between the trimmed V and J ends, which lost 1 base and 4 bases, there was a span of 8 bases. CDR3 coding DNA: TGTGCCAGCAGCTTAGGGACTCGATACGAGCAGTACTTC. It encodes CASSLGTRYEQYF. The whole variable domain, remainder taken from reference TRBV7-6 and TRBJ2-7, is GAGVSQSPRYKVTKRGQDVALRCDPISGHVSLYWYRQALGQGPEFLTYFNYEAQQDKSGLPNDRFSAERPEGSISTLTIQRTEQRDSAMYRCASSLGTRYEQYFGPGTRLTVT.

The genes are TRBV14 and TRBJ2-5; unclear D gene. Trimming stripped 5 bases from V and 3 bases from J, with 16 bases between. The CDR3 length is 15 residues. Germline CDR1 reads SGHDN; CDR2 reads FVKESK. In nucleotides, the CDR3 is TGTGCCAGCAGCAGACATACACGGCGAGAAGAGACCCAGTACTTC. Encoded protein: CASSRHTRREETQYF.

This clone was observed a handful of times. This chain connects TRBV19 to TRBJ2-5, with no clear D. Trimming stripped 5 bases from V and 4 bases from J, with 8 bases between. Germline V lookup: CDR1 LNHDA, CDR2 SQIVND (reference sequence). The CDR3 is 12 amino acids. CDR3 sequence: CASSVNRETQYF. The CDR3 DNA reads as TGTGCCAGTAGTGTTAATCGAGAGACCCAGTACTTC.

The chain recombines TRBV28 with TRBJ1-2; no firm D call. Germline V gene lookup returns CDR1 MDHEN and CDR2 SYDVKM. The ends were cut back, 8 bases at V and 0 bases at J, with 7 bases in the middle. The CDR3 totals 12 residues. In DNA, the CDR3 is TGTGCCAGCGGCCCCACTAACTATGGCTACACCTTC. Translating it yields CASGPTNYGYTF.

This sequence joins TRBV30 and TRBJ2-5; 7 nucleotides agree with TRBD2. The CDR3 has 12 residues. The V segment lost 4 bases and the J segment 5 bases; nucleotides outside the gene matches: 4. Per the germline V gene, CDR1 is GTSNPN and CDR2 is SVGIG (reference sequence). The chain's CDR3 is CAWTVGGETQYF. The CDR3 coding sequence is TGTGCCTGGACCGTGGGGGGGGAGACCCAGTACTTC. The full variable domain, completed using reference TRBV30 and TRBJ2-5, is SQTIHQWPATLVQPVGSPLSLECTVEGTSNPNLYWYRQAAGRGLQLLFYSVGIGQISSEVPQNLSASRPQDRQFILSSKKLLLSDSGFYLCAWTVGGETQYFGPGTRLLVL.

CDR3 DNA: TGTGCCAGCTCCCCCGGGGGTGGTCCTTACGAGCAGTACTTC. As protein: CASSPGGGPYEQYF. V is TRBV7-2 and J is TRBJ2-7; tentatively, D is TRBD2 (6 bases). CDR1 is SGHTA, CDR2 FQGNSA, per germline. This CDR3 has 14 residues. Trimming removed 8 bases from V and 4 bases from J, with 18 bases in between.

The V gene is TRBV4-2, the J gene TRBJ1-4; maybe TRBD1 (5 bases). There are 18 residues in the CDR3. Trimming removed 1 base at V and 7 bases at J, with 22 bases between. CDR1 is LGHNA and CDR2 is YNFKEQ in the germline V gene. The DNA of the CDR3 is TGTGCCAGCAGCCAAGGCTGGTTGCGAGGGACCGGGAGTGAAAAACTGTTTTTT. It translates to CASSQGWLRGTGSEKLFF.

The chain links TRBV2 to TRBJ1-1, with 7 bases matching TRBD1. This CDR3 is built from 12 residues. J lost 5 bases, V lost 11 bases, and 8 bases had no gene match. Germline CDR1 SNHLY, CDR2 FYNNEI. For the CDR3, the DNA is TGTGCCTCCAGGGGGGACGGGACTGAAGCTTTCTTT. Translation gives CASRGDGTEAFF.

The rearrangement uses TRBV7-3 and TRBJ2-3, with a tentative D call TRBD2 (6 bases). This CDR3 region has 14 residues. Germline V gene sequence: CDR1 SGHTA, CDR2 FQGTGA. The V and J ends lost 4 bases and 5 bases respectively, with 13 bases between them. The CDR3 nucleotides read TGTGCCAGCAGCTCTGGACTGGGAGGAGATACGCAGTATTTT. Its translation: CASSSGLGGDTQYF.

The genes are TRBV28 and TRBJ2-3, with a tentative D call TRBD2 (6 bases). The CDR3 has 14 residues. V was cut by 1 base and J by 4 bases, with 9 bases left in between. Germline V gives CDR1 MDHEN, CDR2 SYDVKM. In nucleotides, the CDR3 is TGTGCCAGCAGTTTATTACTAGCTGCAGATACGCAGTATTTT. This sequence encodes CASSLLLAADTQYF.

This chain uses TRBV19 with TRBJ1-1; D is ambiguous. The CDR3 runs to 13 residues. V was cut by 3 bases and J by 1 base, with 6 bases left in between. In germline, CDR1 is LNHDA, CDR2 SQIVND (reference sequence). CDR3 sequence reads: CASSMARNTEAFF. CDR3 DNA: TGTGCCAGTAGTATGGCCAGGAACACTGAAGCTTTCTTT.

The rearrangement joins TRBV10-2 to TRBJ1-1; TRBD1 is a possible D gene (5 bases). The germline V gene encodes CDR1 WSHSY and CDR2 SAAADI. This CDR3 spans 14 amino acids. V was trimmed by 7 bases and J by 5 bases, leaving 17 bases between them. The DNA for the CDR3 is TGCGCCAGCACCCCAAACCAGGGTGGGACTGAAGCTTTCTTT. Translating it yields CASTPNQGGTEAFF.

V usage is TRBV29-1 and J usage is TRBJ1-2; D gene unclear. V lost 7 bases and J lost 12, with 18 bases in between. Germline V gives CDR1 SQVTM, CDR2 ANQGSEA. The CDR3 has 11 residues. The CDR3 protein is CSGKSSGTNTF. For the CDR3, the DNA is TGCAGCGGTAAATCGAGCGGCACGAACACCTTC.

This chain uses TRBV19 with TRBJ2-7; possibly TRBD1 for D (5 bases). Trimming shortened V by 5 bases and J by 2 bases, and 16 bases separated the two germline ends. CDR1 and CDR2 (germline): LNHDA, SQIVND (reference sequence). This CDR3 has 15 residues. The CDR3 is CASSYLLDSTYEQYF. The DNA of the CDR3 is TGTGCCAGTAGTTACCTCTTAGACAGCACCTACGAGCAGTACTTC.

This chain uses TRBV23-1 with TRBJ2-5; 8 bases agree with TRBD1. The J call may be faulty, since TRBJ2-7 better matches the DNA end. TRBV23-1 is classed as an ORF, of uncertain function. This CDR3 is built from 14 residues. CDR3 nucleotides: TGCGCCAGCAGACCACGGACAGGGTCCTACGAGCAGTACTTC. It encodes CASRPRTGSYEQYF.

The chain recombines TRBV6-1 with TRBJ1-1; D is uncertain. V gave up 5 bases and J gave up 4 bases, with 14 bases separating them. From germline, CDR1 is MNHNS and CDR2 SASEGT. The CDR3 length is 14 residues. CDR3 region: CASSNSGEGTEAFF. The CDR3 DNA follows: TGTGCCAGCAGTAACTCGGGAGAGGGCACTGAAGCTTTCTTT.

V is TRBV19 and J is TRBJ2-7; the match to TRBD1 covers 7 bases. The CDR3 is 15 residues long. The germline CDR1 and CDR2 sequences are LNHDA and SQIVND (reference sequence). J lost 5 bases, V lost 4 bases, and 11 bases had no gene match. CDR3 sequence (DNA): TGTGCCAGTAGTACCTCACAGGGGTCTGTACACGAGCAGTACTTC. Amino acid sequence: CASSTSQGSVHEQYF.

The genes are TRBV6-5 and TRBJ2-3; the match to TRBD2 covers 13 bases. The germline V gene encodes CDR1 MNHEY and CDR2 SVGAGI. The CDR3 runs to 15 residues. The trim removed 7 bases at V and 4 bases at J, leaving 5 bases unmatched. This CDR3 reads CASKRTSGGPDTQYF. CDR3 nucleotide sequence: TGTGCCAGCAAAAGGACTAGCGGGGGCCCAGATACGCAGTATTTT.

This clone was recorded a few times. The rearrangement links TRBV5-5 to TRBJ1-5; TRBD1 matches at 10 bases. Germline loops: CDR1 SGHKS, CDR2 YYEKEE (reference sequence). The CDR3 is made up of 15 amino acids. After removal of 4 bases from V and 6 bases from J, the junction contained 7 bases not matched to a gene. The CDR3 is CASSLGTGARQPQHF. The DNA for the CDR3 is TGTGCCAGCAGCCTAGGGACAGGGGCCCGTCAGCCCCAGCATTTT. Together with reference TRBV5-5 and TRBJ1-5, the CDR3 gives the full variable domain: DAGVTQSPTHLIKTRGQQVTLRCSPISGHKSVSWYQQVLGQGPQFIFQYYEKEERGRGNFPDRFSARQFPNYSSELNVNALLLGDSALYLCASSLGTGARQPQHFGDGTRLSIL.

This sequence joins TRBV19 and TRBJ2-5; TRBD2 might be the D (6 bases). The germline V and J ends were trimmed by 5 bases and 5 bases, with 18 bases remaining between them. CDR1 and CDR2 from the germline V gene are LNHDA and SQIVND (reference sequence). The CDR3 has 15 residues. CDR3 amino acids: CASSPGGGLGETQYF. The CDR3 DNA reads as TGTGCCAGTAGTCCAGGTGGAGGGCTCGGCGAGACCCAGTACTTC.

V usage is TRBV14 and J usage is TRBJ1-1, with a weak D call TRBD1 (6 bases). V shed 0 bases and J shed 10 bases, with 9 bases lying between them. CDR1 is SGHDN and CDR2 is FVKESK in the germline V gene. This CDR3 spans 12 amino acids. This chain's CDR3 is CASSQDPRGAFF. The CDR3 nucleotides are TGTGCCAGCAGCCAAGATCCCAGGGGAGCTTTCTTT.

CDR3 loop: CASIGGLQGAYGYTF. The CDR3 DNA is TGTGCCAGTATAGGTGGCCTACAGGGGGCCTATGGCTACACCTTC. J is TRBJ1-2 and V is TRBV7-9; 9 nucleotides align to TRBD1. The germline V gene has CDR1 SEHNR and CDR2 FQNEAQ (reference sequence). V gave up 9 bases and J gave up 4 bases; unmatched junction bases: 12. The CDR3 runs 15 residues.

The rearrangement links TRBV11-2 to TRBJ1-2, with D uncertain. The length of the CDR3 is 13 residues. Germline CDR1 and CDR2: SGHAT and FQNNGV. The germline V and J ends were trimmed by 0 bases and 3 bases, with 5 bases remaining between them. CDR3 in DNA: TGTGCCAGCAGCTTAGAGGCAGACTATGGCTACACCTTC. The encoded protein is CASSLEADYGYTF.

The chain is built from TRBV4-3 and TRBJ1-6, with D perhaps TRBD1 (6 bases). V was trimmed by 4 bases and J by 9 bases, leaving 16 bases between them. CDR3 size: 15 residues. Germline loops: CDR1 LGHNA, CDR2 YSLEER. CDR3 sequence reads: CASSLEGQGSSPLHF. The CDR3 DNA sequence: TGCGCCAGCAGCCTCGAGGGGCAGGGGAGTTCACCCCTCCACTTT.

The CDR3 protein is CASSRQLGFTQYF. As DNA, the CDR3 is TGTGCCAGCAGCCGTCAACTCGGGTTCACGCAGTATTTT. V gene TRBV7-6 combines with J gene TRBJ2-3; D remains unclear. CDR3 length: 13 residues. The V gene's germline CDR1 is SGHVS and CDR2 FNYEAQ. With 5 bases removed from V and 9 bases from J, the gap between germline ends came to 15 bases.

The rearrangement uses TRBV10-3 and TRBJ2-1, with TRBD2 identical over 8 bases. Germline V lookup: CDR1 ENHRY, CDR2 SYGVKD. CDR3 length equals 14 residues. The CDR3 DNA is TGTGCTTACTCCGGGACTAGATTTGAGAATGAGCAGTTCTTC. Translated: CAYSGTRFENEQFF.

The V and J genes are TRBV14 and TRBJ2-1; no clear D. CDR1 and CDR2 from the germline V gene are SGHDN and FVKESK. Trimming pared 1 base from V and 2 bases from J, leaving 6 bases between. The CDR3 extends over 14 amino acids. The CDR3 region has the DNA TGTGCCAGCAGCCAAGCAGGCCCCTACAATGAGCAGTTCTTC. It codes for CASSQAGPYNEQFF.